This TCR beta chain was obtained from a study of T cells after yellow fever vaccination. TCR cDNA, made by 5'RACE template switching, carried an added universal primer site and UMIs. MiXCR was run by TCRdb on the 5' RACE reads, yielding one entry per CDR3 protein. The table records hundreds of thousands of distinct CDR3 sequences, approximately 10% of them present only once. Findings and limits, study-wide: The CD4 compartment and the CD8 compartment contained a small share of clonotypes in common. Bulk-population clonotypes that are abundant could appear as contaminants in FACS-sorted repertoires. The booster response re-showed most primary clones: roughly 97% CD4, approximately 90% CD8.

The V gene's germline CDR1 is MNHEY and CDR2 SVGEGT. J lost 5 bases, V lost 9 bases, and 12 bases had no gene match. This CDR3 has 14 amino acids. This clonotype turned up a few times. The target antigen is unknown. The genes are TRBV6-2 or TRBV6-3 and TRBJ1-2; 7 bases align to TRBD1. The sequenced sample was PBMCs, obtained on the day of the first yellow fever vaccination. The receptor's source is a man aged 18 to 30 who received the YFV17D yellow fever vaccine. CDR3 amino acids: CASADPQGRYGYTF. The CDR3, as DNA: TGTGCCAGTGCGGATCCACAGGGGAGATATGGCTACACCTTC.